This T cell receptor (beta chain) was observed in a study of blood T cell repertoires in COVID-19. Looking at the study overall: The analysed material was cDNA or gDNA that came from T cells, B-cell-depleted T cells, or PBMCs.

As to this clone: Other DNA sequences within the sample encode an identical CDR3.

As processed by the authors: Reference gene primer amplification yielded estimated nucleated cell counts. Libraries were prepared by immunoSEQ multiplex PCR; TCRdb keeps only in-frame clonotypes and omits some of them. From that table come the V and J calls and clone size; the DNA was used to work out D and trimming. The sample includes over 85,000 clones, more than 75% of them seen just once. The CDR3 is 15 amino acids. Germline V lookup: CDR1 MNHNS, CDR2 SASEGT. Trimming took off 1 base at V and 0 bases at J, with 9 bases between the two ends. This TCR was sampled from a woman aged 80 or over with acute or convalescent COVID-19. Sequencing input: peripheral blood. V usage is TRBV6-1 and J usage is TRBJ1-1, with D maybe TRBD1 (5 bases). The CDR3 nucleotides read TGTGCCAGCAGTGAAGGTCCAGGGCTGAACACTGAAGCTTTCTTT. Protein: CASSEGPGLNTEAFF.